This T cell receptor (beta chain) was identified in a study of OX40 agonist ivuxolimab in advanced cancers. The table came from immunoSEQ multiplex PCR; TCRdb's copy has only in-frame clones and leaves some out. The sample includes 25,000 to 30,000 clones, about 85% of them seen just once. The CDR3 totals 14 residues. The V gene lost 3 bases and the J gene lost 5 bases, with 14 bases spanning the gap. Germline loops: CDR1 LNHDA, CDR2 SQIVND (reference sequence). The specimen comprised CD4+ or CD8+ T cells sorted from blood, sampled in a trial of the OX40 agonist ivuxolimab. The rearrangement links TRBV19 to TRBJ2-7, with D unresolved. This TCR was sampled from an adult with an advanced solid tumor such as melanoma, head and neck, liver or kidney cancer. This chain's CDR3 is CASSIWTQFDEQYF. The CDR3 nucleotides read TGTGCCAGTAGTATCTGGACCCAGTTCGACGAGCAGTACTTC.